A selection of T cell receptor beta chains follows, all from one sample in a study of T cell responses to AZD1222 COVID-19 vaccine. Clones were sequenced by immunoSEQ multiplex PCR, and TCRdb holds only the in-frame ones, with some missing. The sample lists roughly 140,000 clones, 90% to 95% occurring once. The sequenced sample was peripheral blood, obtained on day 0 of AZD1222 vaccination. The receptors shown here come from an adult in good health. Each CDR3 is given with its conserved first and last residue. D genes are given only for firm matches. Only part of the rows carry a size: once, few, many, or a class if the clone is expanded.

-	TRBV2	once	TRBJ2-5	TGTGCCAGCAGGGGGCTGAGCGAGACCCAGTACTTC	CASRGLSETQYF
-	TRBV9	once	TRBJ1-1	TGTGCCAGCAGCGATCCGGAAGGGGTTAACACTGAAGCTTTCTTT	CASSDPEGVNTEAFF
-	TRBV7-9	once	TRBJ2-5	TGTGCCAGCAGCTTAGTCCGGCACATACAAGAGACCCAGTACTTC	CASSLVRHIQETQYF
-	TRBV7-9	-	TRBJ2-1	TGTGCCAGCAGCTTACCCACCCTCACTAGTCAAACCCACAATGAGCAGTTCTTC	CASSLPTLTSQTHNEQFF
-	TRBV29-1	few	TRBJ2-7	TGCAGCGCCTCCCTCGGCGGGGAGCAGTACTTC	CSASLGGEQYF
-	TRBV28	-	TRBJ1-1	TGTGCCAGCAGGAACCTCAGGGAGAACACTGAAGCTTTCTTT	CASRNLRENTEAFF
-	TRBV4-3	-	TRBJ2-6	TGCGCCAGCAGCCAAGCGTTAGCGGACGCCAACGTCCTGACTTTC	CASSQALADANVLTF
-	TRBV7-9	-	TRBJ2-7	TGTGCCAGCAGTCGACAGGGAGGCGAGCAGTACTTC	CASSRQGGEQYF
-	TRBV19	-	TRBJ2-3	TGTGCCAGTAGTATGTCCAGGGCGAGTAGCACAGATACGCAGTATTTT	CASSMSRASSTDTQYF
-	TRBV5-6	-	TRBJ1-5	TGTGCCAGCAGCGTCCAAGGTCGTCAGCCCCAGCATTTT	CASSVQGRQPQHF
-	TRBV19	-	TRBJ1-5	TGTGCCAGTAGTATAGATAATTCAGGGGCTCGGCCCCAGCATTTT	CASSIDNSGARPQHF
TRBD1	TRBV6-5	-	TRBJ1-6	TGTGCCAGCAGACCCGGGACAGGTTATAATTCACCCCTCCACTTT	CASRPGTGYNSPLHF
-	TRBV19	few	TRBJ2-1	TGTGCCAGTAGTACAAGAACCGAGCAGTTCTTC	CASSTRTEQFF
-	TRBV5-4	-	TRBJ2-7	TGTGCCAGCAGCTCTGGTGTGAGACAGCCTTACGAGCAGTACTTC	CASSSGVRQPYEQYF
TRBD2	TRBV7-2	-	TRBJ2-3	TGTGCCAGCAGCACCTATAGCGGGAGGATCCCCCCAGATACGCAGTATTTT	CASSTYSGRIPPDTQYF
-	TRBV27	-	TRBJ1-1	TGTGCCAGCAGTTTTTGGGGGAAGAACACTGAAGCTTTCTTT	CASSFWGKNTEAFF
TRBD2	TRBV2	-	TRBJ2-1	TGTGCCAGCAGTGCCCGGACTAGCGGAACCTCCTACAATGAGCAGTTCTTC	CASSARTSGTSYNEQFF
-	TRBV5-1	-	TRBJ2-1	TGCGCCAGCAGCGACATAGTGTCCAATGAGCAGTTCTTC	CASSDIVSNEQFF
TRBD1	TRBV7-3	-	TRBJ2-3	TGTGCCAGCAGCGCACAGGGGGCAGATACGCAGTATTTT	CASSAQGADTQYF
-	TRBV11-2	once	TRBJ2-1	TGTGCCAGCAGCTCACGAGCGGCTTACAATGGGCAGTTCTTC	CASSSRAAYNGQFF
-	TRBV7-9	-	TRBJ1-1	TGTGCCAGCAGCTTGGCTACCGGGACAATAGCTTTCTTT	CASSLATGTIAFF
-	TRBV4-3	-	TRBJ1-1	TGCGCCAGCAGCCTCGGACAGTTCAGCACTGAAGCTTTCTTT	CASSLGQFSTEAFF
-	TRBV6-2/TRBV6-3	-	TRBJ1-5	TGTGCCAGCAGTTACGGTCTTTCCCAGCCCCAGCATTTT	CASSYGLSQPQHF
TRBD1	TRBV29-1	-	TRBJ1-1	TGCAGCGTTGACCTGGGACAGGTGAACACTGAAGCTTTCTTT	CSVDLGQVNTEAFF
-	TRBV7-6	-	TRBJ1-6	TGTGCCAGCAGTTCTCCAGATAATTCACCCCTCCACTTT	CASSSPDNSPLHF
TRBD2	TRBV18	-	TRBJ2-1	TGTGCCAGCTCACCAACTAGCGGGGGTTACAATGAGCAGTTCTTC	CASSPTSGGYNEQFF
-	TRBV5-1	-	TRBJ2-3	TGCGCCAGCAGCCTAGGGGACATCACAGATACGCAGTATTTT	CASSLGDITDTQYF
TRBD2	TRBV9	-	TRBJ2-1	TGTGCCAGCAGCGTGGGGACTAGCGGATACAATGAGCAGTTCTTC	CASSVGTSGYNEQFF
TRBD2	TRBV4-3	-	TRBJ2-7	TGCGCCAGCAGCCAAGATGGGACTAGCGGGAGTTGGGCTAGCGAGCAGTACTTC	CASSQDGTSGSWASEQYF
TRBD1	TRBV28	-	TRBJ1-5	TGTGCCAGCAGCTGGGCGACCGGGACAGGGTTTCAGCCCCAGCATTTT	CASSWATGTGFQPQHF
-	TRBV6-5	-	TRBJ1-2	TGTGCCAGCAGGTCTCTTCGGGGCTACACCTTC	CASRSLRGYTF
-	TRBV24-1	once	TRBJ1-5	TGTGCCACCAGTGACAGGGGCCCTCCATATCAGCCCCAGCATTTT	CATSDRGPPYQPQHF
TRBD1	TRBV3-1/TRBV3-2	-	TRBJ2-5	TGTGCCAGCAGCTACCGGACAGGAGAGACCCAGTACTTC	CASSYRTGETQYF